Shown below are 6 T cell receptor beta chains from a single sample sequenced in a study of shared clonotypes between healthy human individuals. Sequencing used immunoSEQ multiplex PCR; TCRdb keeps in-frame clones, though not all of them. Here the sample spans roughly 2.1 million clones, approximately 94% being singletons. Positively selected for CCR7, the CD45RO-negative cells used as naive CD8 cells excluded terminally differentiated effector memory CD45RA+ cells. The sample comprised naive CD8+ T cells from PBMCs. These receptors came from a man aged 18 to 30 in good health. Some clones in this sample may be carry-over from other donors' samples.

The V and J genes are TRBV4-3 and TRBJ1-4; 7 nucleotides line up with TRBD1. The CDR3 covers 16 residues. The V and J ends lost 1 base and 6 bases, in that order; junction bases with no gene match: 8. CDR1 LGHNA and CDR2 YSLEER come from the germline V gene. CDR3: CASSQAIRGADEKLFF. CDR3 coding DNA: TGCGCCAGCAGCCAAGCAATCAGGGGGGCGGATGAAAAACTGTTTTTT.

This clone is a singleton in its sample. V is TRBV7-9 and J is TRBJ2-1; 9 bases map to TRBD2. The CDR3 is 19 amino acids. J lost 0 bases, V lost 7 bases, and 16 bases had no gene match. Germline V gene sequence: CDR1 SEHNR, CDR2 FQNEAQ (reference sequence). CDR3 DNA: TGTGCCAGCACCTACCCTGGAAGACTAGCGGAAAGCTCCTACAATGAGCAGTTCTTC. The encoded protein is CASTYPGRLAESSYNEQFF.

The CDR3 loop is CASSLAGPVTAMNTEAFF. The CDR3 nucleotides read TGTGCCAGCAGCTTGGCCGGACCCGTGACAGCCATGAACACTGAAGCTTTCTTT. This chain uses TRBV7-9 with TRBJ1-1, with TRBD1 as a possible D gene (5 bases). The CDR3 loop spans 18 amino acids. V was shortened by 3 bases and J by 0 bases, with 20 bases between the two germline ends. Germline CDR1 and CDR2: SEHNR and FQNEAQ (reference sequence).

This sequence joins TRBV28 and TRBJ1-1; D possibly corresponds to TRBD1 (5 bases). Looked up from germline, CDR1 is MDHEN and CDR2 is SYDVKM. The CDR3 totals 15 residues. V dropped 7 bases and J dropped 2 bases, with 17 bases sitting between them. CDR3 sequence: CASTVTGTLNTEAFF. CDR3 coding DNA: TGTGCCAGCACGGTGACCGGGACGCTCAACACTGAAGCTTTCTTT. Based on the CDR3 plus reference TRBV28 and TRBJ1-1, the full variable domain is DVKVTQSSRYLVKRTGEKVFLECVQDMDHENMFWYRQDPGLGLRLIYFSYDVKMKEKGDIPEGYSVSREKKERFSLILESASTNQTSMYLCASTVTGTLNTEAFFGQGTRLTVV.

V is TRBV5-1 and J is TRBJ1-2; the match to TRBD1 covers 8 bases. The V gene's germline CDR1 is SGHRS and CDR2 YFSETQ. V lost 3 bases, J lost 1 base, and 2 bases stayed unmatched. The CDR3 consists of 14 residues. CDR3: CASSYDRGNYGYTF. CDR3 in DNA: TGCGCCAGCAGCTACGACAGGGGTAACTATGGCTACACCTTC.

This sequence joins TRBV11-2 and TRBJ1-2; D is uncertain. This CDR3 contains 14 residues. Trimming took 1 base from V and 4 from J, leaving 10 bases between them. Germline V lookup: CDR1 SGHAT, CDR2 FQNNGV. CDR3 sequence reads: CASSLVPASYGYTF. DNA for the CDR3: TGTGCCAGCAGCTTAGTCCCGGCTTCCTATGGCTACACCTTC.